The 29 T cell receptor beta chains reported below all come from one sample, sequenced in a study of blood T cell repertoires in COVID-19. Libraries were prepared by immunoSEQ multiplex PCR; TCRdb keeps only in-frame clonotypes and omits some of them. The table includes approximately 160,000 clones, 85% to 90% detected once. The specimen sequenced was peripheral blood. The receptors derive from a man aged 55 to 69 with COVID-19, enrolled during active disease.

The rearrangement links TRBV19 to TRBJ2-5; perhaps TRBD1 as D (6 bases). Germline lookup yields CDR1 LNHDA and CDR2 SQIVND (reference sequence). The CDR3 length is 13 residues. Trimming cost V 3 bases and J 3 bases, with 8 bases left between them. This CDR3 reads CASSMDREETQYF. The CDR3, as DNA: TGTGCCAGTAGTATGGACAGAGAAGAGACCCAGTACTTC. Filled out from reference TRBV19 and TRBJ2-5, the complete variable domain reads DGGITQSPKYLFRKEGQNVTLSCEQNLNHDAMYWYRQDPGQGLRLIYYSQIVNDFQKGDIAEGYSVSREKKESFPLTVTSAQKNPTAFYLCASSMDREETQYFGPGTRLLVL.

This clone appeared a single time. V and J are TRBV4-2 and TRBJ2-7; D ambiguous. The V gene's germline CDR1 is LGHNA and CDR2 YNFKEQ. The CDR3 runs to 14 residues. V was trimmed by 2 bases and J by 0 bases, leaving 8 bases between them. The CDR3 loop is CASSQQVSSYEQYF. The CDR3 DNA follows: TGTGCCAGCAGCCAACAGGTGAGCTCCTACGAGCAGTACTTC.

V is TRBV27 and J is TRBJ1-5, with D unclear. V lost 4 bases and J 1 base, leaving 5 bases between the germline ends. CDR3 length: 13 residues. CDR1 and CDR2 (germline): MNHEY, SMNVEV (reference sequence). The CDR3 protein is CASSYQSNQPQHF. The CDR3 DNA reads TGTGCCAGCAGTTATCAAAGCAATCAGCCCCAGCATTTT.

The chain joins TRBV6-2 or TRBV6-3 to TRBJ2-1, with a possible D match to TRBD1 (6 bases). Germline V gene sequence: CDR1 MNHEY, CDR2 SVGEGT. The CDR3 has 12 amino acids. V was pared by 5 bases and J by 10 bases, with 12 bases between. The CDR3 reads CASSNRVLEQFF. CDR3 nucleotides: TGTGCCAGCAGTAACAGGGTACTAGAGCAGTTCTTC.

This clone appeared a few times. The chain recombines TRBV7-9 with TRBJ2-5; weak D call: TRBD1 (6 bases). The V gene's germline CDR1 is SEHNR and CDR2 FQNEAQ (reference sequence). The CDR3 is made up of 15 amino acids. Trimming removed 7 bases from V and 2 bases from J, with 17 bases in between. The CDR3 is CASNLGITGQETQYF. CDR3 DNA sequence: TGTGCCAGCAACCTAGGGATTACAGGGCAAGAGACCCAGTACTTC. Using reference TRBV7-9 and TRBJ2-5 for the parts outside the CDR3, the full variable domain is DTGVSQNPRHKITKRGQNVTFRCDPISEHNRLYWYRQTLGQGPEFLTYFQNEAQLEKSRLLSDRFSAERPKGSFSTLEIQRTEQGDSAMYLCASNLGITGQETQYFGPGTRLLVL.

V is TRBV10-3 and J is TRBJ2-7; 9 positions agree with TRBD1. The CDR3 is made up of 14 amino acids. After removal of 5 bases from V and 6 bases from J, the junction contained 8 bases not matched to a gene. The germline V gene has CDR1 ENHRY and CDR2 SYGVKD. CDR3 in amino acids: CAISTVDRGSEQYF. In DNA form, the CDR3 reads TGTGCCATCAGTACAGTAGACAGGGGGAGCGAGCAGTACTTC.

The V and J genes are TRBV19 and TRBJ1-4; weak D call: TRBD1 (5 bases). This CDR3 is 16 amino acids long. Per germline, CDR1 LNHDA and CDR2 SQIVND (reference sequence). With 5 bases removed from V and 8 bases from J, the gap between germline ends came to 21 bases. The CDR3 protein is CASSQRLLGGEEKLFF. DNA of the CDR3: TGTGCCAGTAGTCAGCGTTTACTCGGAGGGGAAGAAAAACTGTTTTTT.

The CDR3 spells CASSLTEAGTEQFF. In nucleotides, the CDR3 is TGTGCCAGCAGCTTAACAGAGGCCGGGACAGAGCAGTTCTTC. The chain employs TRBV7-3 and TRBJ2-1, with a tentative D call TRBD1 (6 bases). V was pared by 0 bases and J by 10 bases, with 13 bases between. Germline V lookup: CDR1 SGHTA, CDR2 FQGTGA. The length of the CDR3 is 14 residues.

The chain has TRBV7-9 and TRBJ1-1, with TRBD1 matching over 7 bases. CDR1 is SEHNR and CDR2 is FQNEAQ in the germline V gene (reference sequence). There are 15 residues in the CDR3. The V and J ends lost 3 bases and 1 base, in that order; junction bases with no gene match: 5. The CDR3 nucleotides are TGTGCCAGCAGCTTCTGGACAGGAAAGAACACTGAAGCTTTCTTT. Its translation is CASSFWTGKNTEAFF. Supplemented by reference TRBV7-9 and TRBJ1-1, the full variable domain reads DTGVSQNPRHKITKRGQNVTFRCDPISEHNRLYWYRQTLGQGPEFLTYFQNEAQLEKSRLLSDRFSAERPKGSFSTLEIQRTEQGDSAMYLCASSFWTGKNTEAFFGQGTRLTVV.

This rearrangement joins TRBV9 to TRBJ1-3; 9 nucleotides line up with TRBD1. J lost 4 bases, V lost 4 bases, and 6 bases had no gene match. The CDR3 totals 15 residues. The germline V gene has CDR1 SGDLS and CDR2 YYNGEE. CDR3 sequence reads: CASSTRQGVGNTIYF. CDR3 in DNA: TGTGCCAGCAGCACCCGACAGGGGGTGGGAAACACCATATATTTT.

V and J are TRBV14 and TRBJ1-1; D is ambiguous. Germline loops: CDR1 SGHDN, CDR2 FVKESK. The CDR3 loop spans 14 amino acids. V lost 1 base and J lost 4, with 10 bases in between. CDR3 nucleotides: TGTGCCAGCAGCCAAGCGGCCCGGGGCACTGAAGCTTTCTTT. Its protein product is CASSQAARGTEAFF.

The V call is TRBV7-9, the J call TRBJ1-1, with 9 bases fitting TRBD1. CDR3 size: 14 residues. J gave up 5 bases and V 5 bases, and 6 bases lay outside the gene matches. Looked up from germline, CDR1 is SEHNR and CDR2 is FQNEAQ (reference sequence). In DNA form, the CDR3 reads TGTGCCAGCAGCCAAACAGGGGGCAAGACTGAAGCTTTCTTT. It yields the protein CASSQTGGKTEAFF.

The chain is built from TRBV18 and TRBJ2-7; tentatively, D is TRBD1 (5 bases). CDR1 is KGHSH and CDR2 is LQKENI in the germline V gene. V lost 3 bases and J lost 7, with 10 bases in between. This CDR3 spans 12 amino acids. CDR3: CASSPGQGEQYF. CDR3 coding DNA: TGTGCCAGCTCACCTGGTCAGGGTGAGCAGTACTTC.

In this sample, this clone turned up a few times. This chain connects TRBV30 to TRBJ1-4, with 7 positions matching TRBD1. V lost 8 bases, J lost 7 bases, and 10 bases stayed unmatched. This CDR3 is 13 amino acids long. The germline V gene encodes CDR1 GTSNPN and CDR2 SVGIG (reference sequence). The CDR3, as DNA: TGTGCCGCTGAAGGACAGGCAGGTGAAAAACTGTTTTTT. Protein product: CAAEGQAGEKLFF.

The chain has TRBV9 and TRBJ1-2; D might be TRBD1 (5 bases). The V end lost 0 bases, the J end lost 7 bases, and 7 bases lay between the germline ends. The CDR3 contains 12 residues. Germline V CDR1 and CDR2: SGDLS, YYNGEE. The CDR3 sequence is CASSVGGGGYTF. CDR3 nucleotides: TGTGCCAGCAGCGTAGGGGGGGGTGGCTACACCTTC.

The rearrangement joins TRBV19 to TRBJ1-6; TRBD1 matches at 8 bases. With 4 bases clipped from V and 15 bases from J, the junction kept 8 bases outside the gene matches. Germline V CDR1 and CDR2: LNHDA, SQIVND (reference sequence). The CDR3 is 13 residues long. CDR3 loop: CASSTRQGRLLHF. CDR3 nucleotide sequence: TGTGCCAGTAGTACGCGACAGGGGCGGCTCCTCCACTTT.

This clone came up a few times. Other DNA sequences in the same sample also yield this CDR3. The rearrangement links TRBV7-9 to TRBJ1-4; tentatively, D is TRBD1 (5 bases). CDR3 length: 15 amino acids. Trimming removed 0 bases from V and 5 bases from J, with 10 bases in between. The germline V gene has CDR1 SEHNR and CDR2 FQNEAQ (reference sequence). The CDR3 here is CASSLAIGENEKLFF. The CDR3 DNA is TGTGCCAGCAGCTTAGCGATAGGGGAAAATGAAAAACTGTTTTTT.

The rearrangement uses TRBV7-2 and TRBJ1-2; 7 bases agree with TRBD1. Germline trimming cut 8 bases from V and 2 bases from J; bases unmatched to any gene: 2. Germline V CDR1 and CDR2: SGHTA, FQGNSA. The CDR3 covers 12 residues. This CDR3 reads CASQQGNYGYTF. For the CDR3, the DNA is TGTGCCAGCCAACAGGGGAACTATGGCTACACCTTC.

The gene calls are TRBV29-1 and TRBJ2-5; 10 positions match TRBD2. Germline loops: CDR1 SQVTM, CDR2 ANQGSEA. J lost 5 bases, V lost 6 bases, and 9 bases had no gene match. This CDR3 spans 14 amino acids. The DNA for the CDR3 is TGCAGCGTCATACCACTAGCGGGGCTGGAGACCCAGTACTTC. As protein: CSVIPLAGLETQYF.

The gene calls are TRBV6-6 and TRBJ2-5, with unresolved D. V lost 2 bases and J lost 5, with 9 bases in between. CDR1 and CDR2 (germline): MNHNY, SVGAGI (reference sequence). The CDR3 contains 13 residues. The CDR3 DNA reads TGTGCCAGCAGTTACGGCGGAAGGGAGACCCAGTACTTC. This encodes CASSYGGRETQYF.

The rearrangement joins TRBV27 to TRBJ2-3; D gene uncertain. In germline, CDR1 is MNHEY, CDR2 SMNVEV (reference sequence). The CDR3 consists of 16 residues. V gave up 1 base and J gave up 0 bases, with 11 bases separating them. This CDR3 reads CASSLLSLTSTDTQYF. Here the CDR3 DNA reads TGTGCCAGCAGTTTATTGAGCCTGACTAGCACAGATACGCAGTATTTT.

The chain combines TRBV6-2 or TRBV6-3 with TRBJ1-5; 9 bases are a match to TRBD1. The CDR3 spans 18 residues. The germline V gene encodes CDR1 MNHEY and CDR2 SVGEGT. With 2 bases clipped from V and 8 bases from J, the junction kept 16 bases outside the gene matches. The CDR3 coding sequence is TGTGCCAGCAGTTACCATATGGACAGGGGCCTGCAAAGTGAGCCCCAGCATTTT. Its translation is CASSYHMDRGLQSEPQHF.

The rearrangement links TRBV7-8 to TRBJ1-2; perhaps TRBD1 as D (6 bases). Between the trimmed V and J ends, which lost 1 base and 3 bases, there was a span of 12 bases. Per germline, CDR1 SGHVS and CDR2 FQNEAQ. This CDR3 has 15 amino acids. CDR3 protein: CASSLEGVPDYGYTF. The CDR3 bases are TGTGCCAGCAGCTTAGAGGGGGTACCTGACTATGGCTACACCTTC.

The chain uses TRBV7-3 and TRBJ1-2; D perhaps matches TRBD1 (5 bases). The V gene's germline CDR1 is SGHTA and CDR2 FQGTGA. The CDR3 consists of 13 residues. Deletions cut 3 bases from V and 6 bases from J, with 11 bases between. The CDR3 nucleotides are TGTGCCAGCAGCTTCGGGACTGCAGATGGCTACACCTTC. This encodes CASSFGTADGYTF.

The chain has TRBV27 and TRBJ1-6; TRBD1 matches 7 bases. The CDR3 length is 19 residues. Germline CDR1 is MNHEY and CDR2 is SMNVEV (reference sequence). Trimming at V came to 2 bases and at J to 0 bases, leaving 10 bases not matched to a gene. CDR3 amino acids: CASSLQQGQGISYNSPLHF. The CDR3 DNA is TGTGCCAGCAGTTTACAACAGGGGCAAGGAATCTCCTATAATTCACCCCTCCACTTT.

V gene TRBV28 combines with J gene TRBJ2-1, with D maybe TRBD2 (6 bases). Germline lookup yields CDR1 MDHEN and CDR2 SYDVKM. The CDR3 has 15 residues. Trimming removed 7 bases from V and 4 bases from J, with 17 bases in between. The CDR3 DNA reads TGTGCCAGCACCACCGCCGGGGGTAATTACAATGAGCAGTTCTTC. As protein: CASTTAGGNYNEQFF.

The J gene is TRBJ2-5, the V gene TRBV11-1; D not resolved. CDR3 length equals 14 residues. Trimming pared 5 bases from V and 2 bases from J, leaving 12 bases between. Looked up from germline, CDR1 is SGHAT and CDR2 is FQDESV (reference sequence). In DNA form, the CDR3 reads TGTGCCAGCAGCCCCCGAGGCAAGCAAGAGACCCAGTACTTC. This codes for CASSPRGKQETQYF.

The V gene is TRBV20-1, the J gene TRBJ2-7, with a possible D match to TRBD2 (7 bases). The CDR3 consists of 11 residues. Germline-derived CDR1 and CDR2 are DFQATT and SNEGSKA (reference sequence). CDR3 sequence: CRGGAAYEQYF. CDR3 in DNA: TGCAGGGGGGGGGCCGCCTACGAGCAGTACTTC.

This rearrangement joins TRBV9 to TRBJ1-1, with a tentative D call TRBD1 (5 bases). CDR1 is SGDLS, CDR2 YYNGEE, per germline. This CDR3 has 13 amino acids. The V gene lost 5 bases and the J gene lost 1 base, with 9 bases spanning the gap. CDR3 residues: CASSAQGNTEAFF. DNA for the CDR3: TGTGCCAGCAGTGCGCAGGGGAACACTGAAGCTTTCTTT.